The 17 T cell receptor beta chains below come from one sample, sequenced in a study of post-analysis software for immune sequencing data. Whole-study findings and limits: TRBV5-6, TRBV5-1 and TRBV20-1 belonged to a set of about 5 TRBV segments that were more frequent in patients than controls.

These receptors lack a known antigen. TCR beta cDNA libraries included unique molecular identifiers. MiXCR, run by TCRdb on the PCR reads, gives a single entry per CDR3 protein. The profile covers fewer than 900,000 distinct CDR3 sequences, with about 45% appearing a single time and 4% to 5% taken by the ten largest. Sequencing input: blood. The receptors were sampled from a girl aged 10-17 years with multiple sclerosis.

This clonotype has a count of ten or more. The chain combines TRBV29-1 with TRBJ1-2; TRBD1 is a possible D gene (5 bases). This CDR3 contains 13 residues. Germline V lookup: CDR1 SQVTM, CDR2 ANQGSEA. Trimming shortened V by 8 bases and J by 2 bases, and 15 bases separated the two germline ends. The chain's CDR3 is CSTIGTGNYGYTF. CDR3 DNA: TGCAGCACCATAGGGACGGGCAACTATGGCTACACCTTC.

The sample holds a few counts of this clonotype. J is TRBJ2-1 and V is TRBV4-1; D gene unclear. V shed 1 base and J shed 9 bases, with 7 bases lying between them. Per germline, CDR1 MGHRA and CDR2 YSYEKL. The length of the CDR3 is 12 residues. The CDR3 protein is CASSQGGVEQFF. The CDR3 DNA reads as TGCGCCAGCAGCCAAGGGGGTGTTGAGCAGTTCTTC.

The genes are TRBV11-3 and TRBJ1-6; 9 positions agree with TRBD1. The CDR3 consists of 15 residues. Germline CDR1 is SGHNT and CDR2 is YENEEA. Germline trimming cut 4 bases from V and 10 bases from J; bases unmatched to any gene: 8. CDR3 region: CASSSPGTGLSPLHF. CDR3 bases: TGTGCCAGCAGCTCCCCTGGGACAGGGTTATCACCCCTCCACTTT.

The J gene is TRBJ2-1, the V gene TRBV13; no firm D call. The CDR3 sequence is 16 residues long. V was pared by 3 bases and J by 0 bases, with 12 bases between. CDR1 is PRHDT, CDR2 FYEKMQ, per germline (reference sequence). The CDR3 protein is CASSLTTTHSYNEQFF. CDR3 bases: TGTGCCAGCAGCTTGACGACAACTCACTCCTACAATGAGCAGTTCTTC.

This chain connects TRBV4-2 to TRBJ2-4; 7 nucleotides agree with TRBD2. The J call is doubtful: the DNA matches TRBJ2-7 better. Germline lookup yields CDR1 LGHNA and CDR2 YNFKEQ. CDR3 size: 15 residues. CDR3 DNA sequence: TGTGCCAGCAGCCAAATTGATACTAGCGCCTACGAGCAGTACTTC. Translated, it gives CASSQIDTSAYEQYF.

The chain joins TRBV7-9 to TRBJ1-2, with D uncertain. This CDR3 is 13 amino acids long. Trimming stripped 1 base from V and 6 bases from J, with 9 bases between. Germline V gene data show CDR1 as SEHNR and CDR2 as FQNEAQ (reference sequence). The CDR3 DNA reads TGTGCCAGCAGCTTAGTCATGGGAGATGGCTACACCTTC. Protein sequence: CASSLVMGDGYTF.

The chain couples TRBV20-1 to TRBJ2-1; D not certain. Germline V gives CDR1 DFQATT, CDR2 SNEGSKA (reference sequence). The CDR3 has 15 residues. Trimming took 2 bases from V and 0 from J, leaving 11 bases between them. CDR3 DNA: TGCAGTGCTAGATTTGCCGGCAACTCCTACAATGAGCAGTTCTTC. It yields the protein CSARFAGNSYNEQFF.

This chain joins TRBV5-1 and TRBJ2-4; 7 bases align to TRBD2. The J call could be wrong; TRBJ2-5 is a better fit for the DNA end. Germline CDR1 is SGHRS and CDR2 is YFSETQ. CDR3 length: 15 residues. The CDR3 nucleotides are TGCGCCAGTCCCCGGTGGACTAGGGAATTCGAGACCCAGTACTTC. It encodes CASPRWTREFETQYF.

The gene calls are TRBV20-1 and TRBJ2-7; D might be TRBD2 (6 bases). V shed 5 bases and J shed 5 bases, with 19 bases lying between them. The CDR3 consists of 14 residues. CDR1 and CDR2 from the germline V gene are DFQATT and SNEGSKA (reference sequence). In nucleotides, the CDR3 is TGCAGTGCTTACCTAATGGGGGGTGGCGACGAGCAGTACTTC. Protein: CSAYLMGGGDEQYF.

V usage is TRBV3-1 and J usage is TRBJ2-3, with D uncertain. Trimming left V 11 bases short and J 2 bases short, with 14 bases between. CDR1 is LGHDT and CDR2 is YNNKEL in the germline V gene (reference sequence). The CDR3 totals 13 residues. The CDR3: CASPGVPTDTQYF. As DNA, the CDR3 is TGTGCCTCACCTGGGGTCCCCACAGATACGCAGTATTTT.

This chain links TRBV29-1 with TRBJ1-5; 7 bases map to TRBD1. The CDR3 is 12 residues long. V gave up 4 bases and J gave up 5 bases; unmatched junction bases: 2. CDR1 is SQVTM and CDR2 is ANQGSEA in the germline V gene. CDR3 amino acids: CSVGQGDQPQHF. The CDR3 DNA reads as TGCAGCGTTGGACAGGGTGATCAGCCCCAGCATTTT.

The chain joins TRBV5-1 to TRBJ2-5; a weak D match, TRBD1 (5 bases). The J call could be wrong; TRBJ2-7 is a better fit for the DNA end. Per germline, CDR1 SGHRS and CDR2 YFSETQ. There are 14 residues in the CDR3. The CDR3 coding sequence is TGCGCCAGCAGCTGGGGCAAGGAAGGGGACGAGCAGTACTTC. Protein: CASSWGKEGDEQYF.

Turning to this clonotype: The junction departs from germline at one end; a sequencing error may be responsible. V usage is TRBV9 and J usage is TRBJ2-6, with D perhaps matching TRBD1 (5 bases). CDR3 length: 19 amino acids. The germline gives CDR1 SGDLS, CDR2 YYNGEE. The CDR3 region is CANSASPPEHRSGANVLTF. The CDR3, as DNA: TGTGCCAACAGCGCCAGTCCCCCCGAGCACAGGTCTGGGGCCAACGTCCTGACTTTC. Supplemented by reference TRBV9 and TRBJ2-6, the full variable domain reads DSGVTQTPKHLITATGQRVTLRCSPRSGDLSVYWYQQSLDQGLQFLIQYYNGEERAKGNILERFSAQQFPDLHSELNLSSLELGDSALYFCANSASPPEHRSGANVLTFGAGSRLTVL.

As for this clonotype: At one end the junction does not follow the germline gene, possibly because of a read error. This chain links TRBV12-3 or TRBV12-4 with TRBJ2-3; D may be TRBD2 (7 bases). The CDR3 sequence is 16 residues long. CDR3 DNA: TGTGCCAGCAGCCCTCAGGGGCGGGAGTGGGGAGATACGCAATATTTT. Encoded protein: CASSPQGREWGDTQYF.

As to this clonotype: One end of the junction varies from germline; a read error may be responsible. The chain joins TRBV29-1 to TRBJ2-3; 11 bases map to TRBD2. From germline, CDR1 is SQVTM and CDR2 ANQGSEA. There are 17 residues in the CDR3. As DNA, the CDR3 is TGCGGCGTTGAGAGTCCAGGGACTAGCGGTTTCACAGATACGCAGTATTTT. Translated: CGVESPGTSGFTDTQYF.

The chain recombines TRBV20-1 with TRBJ2-4, with 15 bases matching TRBD2. The J call may be mistaken, given a closer DNA end match to TRBJ2-7. CDR1 is DFQATT, CDR2 SNEGSKA, per germline (reference sequence). The CDR3 is 15 amino acids. The CDR3 DNA is TGCAGTGCTAGCGCAGGACTAGCGGGAGGGTACGAGCAGTACTTC. It yields the protein CSASAGLAGGYEQYF.

The rearrangement uses TRBV29-1 and TRBJ2-3, with D unresolved. With 2 bases removed from V and 0 bases from J, the gap between germline ends came to 3 bases. The CDR3 has 12 residues. CDR1 and CDR2 (germline): SQVTM, ANQGSEA. CDR3 sequence: CSVESSTDTQYF. The CDR3 DNA reads TGCAGCGTTGAATCGAGCACAGATACGCAGTATTTT.